This T cell receptor (beta chain) appears in the sequencing data of a study of blood T cell repertoires in COVID-19. TCRdb keeps only in-frame clones here, not all; method: immunoSEQ multiplex PCR. This table has about 190,000 clones, about nine tenths appearing once. CDR1 and CDR2 (germline): MNHNS, SASEGT. The CDR3 extends over 15 amino acids. Trimming left V 3 bases short and J 9 bases short, with 18 bases between. The sequence derives from a man aged 35-49 years with acute or convalescent COVID-19. Sequencing was done on a sample of peripheral blood. The chain employs TRBV6-1 and TRBJ2-1, with D possibly matching TRBD1 (5 bases). The CDR3 region has the DNA TGTGCCAGCAGTGACGTGTTCCCCTCTAGGGGTGAGCAGTTCTTC. Protein: CASSDVFPSRGEQFF.